A single TCR beta chain is shown here with its context. This sample is part of a study of blood T cell repertoires in COVID-19. Across the whole study: Italy, Spain and the United States were the sources of the convalescent and acute COVID-19 samples. The cDNA or gDNA used as material had been derived from T cells, B-cell-depleted T cells, or PBMCs.

CDR1 is LGHDT and CDR2 is YNNKEL in the germline V gene (reference sequence). Trimming took 4 bases from V and 12 from J; bases not matched to a gene: 15. This CDR3 region has 15 residues. Authors' processing steps: From reference gene primer amplification, estimates of nucleated cell counts were derived. Using immunoSEQ multiplex PCR, the repertoire was profiled, and TCRdb retains in-frame clones only, with some absent. The V and J calls and the clone size are those of that table, but D and trimming were determined from the DNA. The table records roughly 80,000 clones, almost 85% of them present only once.

The receptor's source is a human donor in a cohort sampled during active COVID-19. The chain joins TRBV3-1 (or the pseudogene TRBV3-2) to TRBJ1-1; TRBD1 matches 9 bases. What was sequenced was peripheral blood. Written as DNA, the CDR3 is TGTGCCAGCAGCCGAGGGGGCAGGACAGGGGAGCGAACTTTCTTT. This codes for CASSRGGRTGERTFF.